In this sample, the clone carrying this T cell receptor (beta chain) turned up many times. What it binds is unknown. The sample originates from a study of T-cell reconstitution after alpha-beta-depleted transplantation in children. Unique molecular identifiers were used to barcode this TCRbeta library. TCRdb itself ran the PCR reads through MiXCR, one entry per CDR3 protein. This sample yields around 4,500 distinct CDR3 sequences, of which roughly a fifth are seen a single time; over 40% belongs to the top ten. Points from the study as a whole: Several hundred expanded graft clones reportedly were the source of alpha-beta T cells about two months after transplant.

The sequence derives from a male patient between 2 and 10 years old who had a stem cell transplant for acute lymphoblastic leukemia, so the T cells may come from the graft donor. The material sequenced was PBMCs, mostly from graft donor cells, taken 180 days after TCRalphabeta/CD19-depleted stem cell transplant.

CDR3 loop: CASSLGSAGGNEQFF. In nucleotides, the CDR3 is TGTGCCAGCAGCTTAGGGTCGGCAGGGGGCAATGAGCAGTTCTTC. The V and J genes are TRBV7-8 and TRBJ2-1; TRBD1 matches at 7 bases. Germline CDR1 reads SGHVS; CDR2 reads FQNEAQ. CDR3 length: 15 amino acids. The V gene end was trimmed by 1 base and the J gene end by 6 bases; junction bases not matched to a gene: 6.